The 18 T cell receptor beta chains in this list originate from one sample, sequenced in a study of technical replicates of blood from a few donors. The method was immunoSEQ multiplex PCR; TCRdb's version includes in-frame clones alone and lacks a portion of them. The sample shows tens of thousands of clones, 95% to 98% of them seen only once. The sequenced sample was T cells isolated from PBMCs. Receptor source: a human donor in good health.

This chain joins TRBV4-1 and TRBJ2-7; D may be TRBD1 (5 bases). This CDR3 contains 15 residues. V was pared by 4 bases and J by 0 bases, with 13 bases between. CDR1 is MGHRA, CDR2 YSYEKL, per germline. CDR3 nucleotide sequence: TGCGCCAGCAGCCTTTCTACAGGCCGCTCCTACGAGCAGTACTTC. Amino acid sequence: CASSLSTGRSYEQYF.

V is TRBV9 and J is TRBJ2-7, with 11 positions matching TRBD2. The trim removed 3 bases at V and 5 bases at J, leaving 1 base unmatched. The CDR3 extends over 13 amino acids. In germline, CDR1 is SGDLS, CDR2 YYNGEE. The CDR3 DNA sequence: TGTGCCAGCAGCGGGGGACTAGCGGACGAGCAGTACTTC. It codes for CASSGGLADEQYF.

J is TRBJ2-3 and V is TRBV2; 15 nucleotides align to TRBD2. The CDR3 sequence is 16 residues long. The V gene end was trimmed by 6 bases and the J gene end by 3 bases; junction bases not matched to a gene: 4. Germline V gene data show CDR1 as SNHLY and CDR2 as FYNNEI. The CDR3 DNA reads as TGTGCCAGCAGCCCGGGACTAGCGGGGGGAACAGATACGCAGTATTTT. Translating it yields CASSPGLAGGTDTQYF. Supplemented by reference TRBV2 and TRBJ2-3, the full variable domain reads EPEVTQTPSHQVTQMGQEVILRCVPISNHLYFYWYRQILGQKVEFLVSFYNNEISEKSEIFDDQFSVERPDGSNFTLKIRSTKLEDSAMYFCASSPGLAGGTDTQYFGPGTRLTVL.

Written as DNA, the CDR3 is TGTGCCAGCAGTTCCCTCGGACAGTCCTCCTACAATGAGCAGTTCTTC. Translating it yields CASSSLGQSSYNEQFF. The rearrangement uses TRBV6-5 and TRBJ2-1, with D perhaps TRBD1 (6 bases). The CDR3 sequence is 16 residues long. Germline CDR1 MNHEY, CDR2 SVGAGI. V was trimmed by 4 bases and J by 0 bases, leaving 13 bases between them.

The chain combines TRBV7-8 with TRBJ1-2, with TRBD1 matching 11 bases. V shed 5 bases, J shed 1 base, and the junction held 9 bases outside the gene matches. The CDR3 runs 17 residues. Germline CDR1 reads SGHVS; CDR2 reads FQNEAQ. CDR3 in amino acids: CASSQRTGGPFNYGYTF. In DNA form, the CDR3 reads TGTGCCAGCAGCCAGCGGACAGGGGGCCCTTTTAACTATGGCTACACCTTC.

Comments on this clone: The same CDR3 also results from other DNA sequences found in this sample. This chain links TRBV5-1 with TRBJ1-5; no firm D call. Germline V CDR1 and CDR2: SGHRS, YFSETQ. This CDR3 contains 15 residues. V was clipped by 0 bases and J by 1 base, with 8 bases between them. CDR3 region: CASSLASGSNQPQHF. Here the CDR3 DNA reads TGCGCCAGCAGCTTGGCTTCCGGGAGCAATCAGCCCCAGCATTTT.

The V gene is TRBV5-1, the J gene TRBJ2-3; 10 bases align to TRBD1. Looked up from germline, CDR1 is SGHRS and CDR2 is YFSETQ. The CDR3 length is 17 residues. Trimming removed 2 bases from V and 5 bases from J; junction bases left unmatched: 11. Written as DNA, the CDR3 is TGCGCCAGCAGCTTCCCGGGACAGGGGCTCGAGGGAGATACGCAGTATTTT. It specifies CASSFPGQGLEGDTQYF.

This clone was observed a single time. The rearrangement uses TRBV11-1 and TRBJ2-7, with 12 bases matching TRBD2. Germline values: CDR1 SGHAT, CDR2 FQDESV (reference sequence). The J segment lost 0 bases and the V segment lost 3 bases, leaving 6 bases of the junction unmatched. CDR3 size: 17 residues. CDR3 nucleotides: TGTGCCAGCAGCTTGACTAGCGGGGGAGCTAGCTCCTACGAGCAGTACTTC. Amino acid sequence: CASSLTSGGASSYEQYF.

This clone was counted a single time. The rearrangement links TRBV14 to TRBJ1-5; unclear D gene. The CDR3 totals 16 residues. CDR1 and CDR2 from the germline V gene are SGHDN and FVKESK. Between the trimmed V and J ends, which lost 2 bases and 5 bases, there was a span of 16 bases. The CDR3 region is CASSQSLGWRYQPQHF. CDR3 coding DNA: TGTGCCAGCAGCCAATCCTTAGGATGGAGATATCAGCCCCAGCATTTT.

In this sample, this clone turned up once. This chain connects TRBV9 to TRBJ1-5; D gene uncertain. The V and J ends lost 0 bases and 3 bases respectively, with 10 bases between them. Germline lookup yields CDR1 SGDLS and CDR2 YYNGEE. This CDR3 has 15 residues. The CDR3 bases are TGTGCCAGCAGCGTAGCACCAGGCAACAATCAGCCCCAGCATTTT. Residues: CASSVAPGNNQPQHF.

The chain has TRBV19 and TRBJ2-5; D perhaps matches TRBD2 (7 bases). This CDR3 is 15 amino acids long. Germline V gives CDR1 LNHDA, CDR2 SQIVND (reference sequence). V was cut by 2 bases and J by 5 bases, with 15 bases left in between. The CDR3 nucleotides are TGTGCCAGTAGTATACGGGGGGCCTATCGGGAGACCCAGTACTTC. It translates to CASSIRGAYRETQYF.

The chain joins TRBV7-5 to TRBJ2-3; TRBD2 is taken as the D call from the table, unchecked against the DNA. TRBV7-5 is a known pseudogene. This CDR3 comprises 19 residues. CDR3 sequence reads: CVRSLEAAPVSPGTDTQYF. The CDR3 bases are TGTGTCAGAAGCTTAGAGGCGGCCCCAGTCTCCCCGGGCACAGATACGCAGTATTTT.

The chain carries TRBV19 and TRBJ2-7, with 9 bases identical to TRBD1. This CDR3 spans 14 amino acids. The V gene end was trimmed by 6 bases and the J gene end by 5 bases; junction bases not matched to a gene: 8. Germline V gene lookup returns CDR1 LNHDA and CDR2 SQIVND (reference sequence). CDR3 bases: TGTGCCAGTAGCACCGGGGACAGGGCCCACGAGCAGTACTTC. It codes for CASSTGDRAHEQYF.

Here the CDR3 DNA reads TGTGCCAGCAGTTTATCGACGGGTCCTTACACTGAAGCTTTCTTT. This gives the protein CASSLSTGPYTEAFF. This sequence joins TRBV27 and TRBJ1-1, with D uncertain. Germline V gene data show CDR1 as MNHEY and CDR2 as SMNVEV (reference sequence). The CDR3 covers 15 residues. Trimming took off 0 bases at V and 3 bases at J, with 11 bases between the two ends.

This chain connects TRBV7-6 to TRBJ2-2, with TRBD2 matching over 8 bases. Germline CDR1 reads SGHVS; CDR2 reads FNYEAQ. After removal of 5 bases from V and 5 bases from J, the junction contained 10 bases not matched to a gene. CDR3 length: 16 residues. The CDR3 protein is CASSLGTSADTGELFF. In DNA form, the CDR3 reads TGTGCCAGCAGCCTTGGGACTAGTGCAGATACCGGGGAGCTGTTTTTT.

The chain is built from TRBV27 and TRBJ1-4; 8 nucleotides match TRBD1. With 6 bases clipped from V and 2 bases from J, the junction kept 8 bases outside the gene matches. The CDR3 loop spans 16 amino acids. The germline gives CDR1 MNHEY, CDR2 SMNVEV (reference sequence). CDR3 in DNA: TGTGCCAGCAGGCCTCACCAGGGGGCGACTAATGAAAAACTGTTTTTT. Its protein product is CASRPHQGATNEKLFF.

The V gene is TRBV27, the J gene TRBJ1-4, with TRBD1 matching 7 bases. V dropped 6 bases and J dropped 14; count of bases not matched to a gene: 9. Looked up from germline, CDR1 is MNHEY and CDR2 is SMNVEV (reference sequence). This CDR3 is built from 12 residues. This CDR3 is CASRAHRGLLFF. The DNA of the CDR3 is TGTGCCAGCAGGGCCCACAGGGGACTTCTGTTTTTT.

V usage is TRBV4-2 and J usage is TRBJ2-3; 12 bases align to TRBD2. Germline lookup yields CDR1 LGHNA and CDR2 YNFKEQ. CDR3 length: 16 amino acids. With 4 bases clipped from V and 6 bases from J, the junction kept 8 bases outside the gene matches. The CDR3 bases are TGTGCCAGCAGCCTCCCTAGCGGGGGGGTTGAGGATACGCAGTATTTT. Translated: CASSLPSGGVEDTQYF.